This TCR beta chain was retrieved from a study of blood T cell repertoires in COVID-19. For the study at large: The samples span acute and convalescent COVID-19 from the United States, Italy and Spain. Sources were T cells, B-cell-depleted T cells, or PBMCs; the material itself was cDNA or gDNA.

Using immunoSEQ multiplex PCR, the repertoire was profiled, and TCRdb retains in-frame clones only, with some absent. The sample shows about 150,000 clones, 91% of them seen only once. CDR1 and CDR2 from the germline V gene are LGHDT and YNNKEL (reference sequence). CDR3 size: 17 residues. J lost 9 bases, V lost 4 bases, and 13 bases had no gene match. J is TRBJ2-1 and V is TRBV3-1 (or the pseudogene TRBV3-2), with 12 bases aligning to TRBD2. The source material was peripheral blood. This sequence was found in a man aged 45-65 years with acute or convalescent COVID-19. The DNA for the CDR3 is TGTGCCAGCAGCCGGCTAGCGGGAGGGCCACAAGGGGGTGAGCAGTTCTTC. This encodes CASSRLAGGPQGGEQFF.